This TCR beta chain was recorded in a study of T cell changes during pregnancy in multiple sclerosis. The V end lost 5 bases, the J end lost 5 bases, and 15 bases lay between the germline ends. This CDR3 region has 14 residues. Germline CDR1 and CDR2: KGHSH and LQKENI. Only in-frame clones appear in the TCRdb table, and some are missing; sequencing was by immunoSEQ multiplex PCR. In the table there are 30,000 to 40,000 clones, almost 90% of which are singletons. The source material was CD4+ T cells from peripheral blood mononuclear cells, sampled in the second trimester of pregnancy. The sequence came from a female donor with multiple sclerosis, enrolled in a pregnancy study. This chain links TRBV18 with TRBJ1-1, with D perhaps TRBD1 (6 bases). DNA for the CDR3: TGTGCCAGCTCAAAGGCAGGGGAAAGAACTGAAGCTTTCTTT. Residues: CASSKAGERTEAFF.